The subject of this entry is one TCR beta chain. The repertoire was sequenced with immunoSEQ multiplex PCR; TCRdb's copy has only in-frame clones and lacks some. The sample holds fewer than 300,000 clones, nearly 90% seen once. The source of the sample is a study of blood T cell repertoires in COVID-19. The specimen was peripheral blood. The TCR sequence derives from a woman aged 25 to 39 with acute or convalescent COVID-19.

The CDR3 bases are TGTGCCAGCAGTTACTCTCCTGTCCTCAATGAGCAGTTCTTC. It specifies CASSYSPVLNEQFF. The chain uses TRBV6-2 or TRBV6-3 and TRBJ2-1; D call uncertain. The germline V and J ends were trimmed by 0 bases and 6 bases, with 9 bases remaining between them. This CDR3 comprises 14 residues. Germline CDR1 reads MNHEY; CDR2 reads SVGEGT.